This T cell receptor (beta chain) was recorded in a study of radiation and T cells in renal cell carcinoma. Study-wide results and limits: Top tumor clonotypes rose in blood 2 weeks post-radiation, then contracted.

On this clone: The antigen is undetermined.

The CDR3 spans 19 residues. Time point noted: baseline pretreatment blood. Treatment described: 15 Gy SBRT to primary tumor, nephrectomy 4 weeks later. After SBRT, blood was collected at 2 and 4 weeks, plus baseline. The table came from immunoSEQ multiplex PCR; TCRdb's copy has only in-frame clones and leaves some out. The repertoire includes 110,000 to 150,000 clones, roughly 90% of them detected once, and around 12% sits in the top ten. The V and J genes are TRBV21-1 and TRBJ2-7; the D call in the table, TRBD2, was not verified against the DNA. TRBV21-1 is described as a pseudogene. This TCR was recovered from a woman aged 45-65 years with renal cell carcinoma. This specimen consisted of blood, obtained from a patient whose treatment included radiotherapy and nephrectomy. The CDR3 loop is CASRTCGPPRLLPAYEQYF. The CDR3 nucleotides are TGTGCCAGCCGAACTTGCGGGCCCCCCCGTCTCTTACCAGCCTACGAGCAGTACTTC.